This T cell receptor (beta chain) came from a study of shared clonotypes between healthy human individuals. The CDR3 is 15 amino acids. The germline V gene encodes CDR1 MNHNY and CDR2 SVGAGI (reference sequence). J lost 0 bases, V lost 2 bases, and 3 bases had no gene match. This clone was detected only a few times. The method was immunoSEQ multiplex PCR; TCRdb's version includes in-frame clones alone and lacks a portion of them. The sample records 950,000 to 1,100,000 clones, under 80% being singletons. This clonotype originated in a man aged 18 to 29 in good health. The rearrangement links TRBV6-6 to TRBJ2-7; 8 positions agree with TRBD2. Sequenced input: memory CD4+ T cells sorted from blood. Stated subset: CD45RA-negative fraction. For the CDR3, the DNA is TGTGCCAGCAGTTACAAGACTAGCGCCTCCTACGAGCAGTACTTC. This encodes CASSYKTSASYEQYF.